Shown below are 8 T cell receptor beta chains from a single sample sequenced in a study of T cell repertoires in cytomegalovirus infection. A single record per CDR3 protein comes from TCRdb applying MiXCR to the reads. The table shows under 150,000 distinct CDR3 sequences, with roughly a quarter occurring only once. These receptors lack a known antigen. Sequencing input: PBMCs, sequenced either directly or after in vitro stimulation (not recorded which). The receptors originated from a human donor in good health (CMV status not recorded). Some clones in this sample may be carry-over from other donors' samples.

This clonotype has just a few counts. The V and J genes are TRBV7-2 and TRBJ2-7, with 12 bases lining up with TRBD2. This CDR3 comprises 15 residues. Germline assignment: CDR1 SGHTA and CDR2 FQGNSA. V was clipped by 3 bases and J by 7 bases; unmatched bases: 7. This CDR3 is CASSFRLAGDREQYF. As DNA, the CDR3 is TGTGCCAGCAGCTTCCGACTAGCGGGAGATCGGGAGCAGTACTTC.

The rearrangement uses TRBV10-3 and TRBJ2-1, with 10 bases identical to TRBD1. This CDR3 is 15 amino acids long. After removal of 7 bases from V and 6 bases from J, the junction contained 9 bases not matched to a gene. Germline values: CDR1 ENHRY, CDR2 SYGVKD. The CDR3: CAIKVGQGQGNEQFF. The CDR3 DNA reads TGTGCCATCAAGGTGGGACAGGGGCAGGGCAATGAGCAGTTCTTC.

V gene TRBV29-1 combines with J gene TRBJ2-1, with D maybe TRBD2 (5 bases). Trimming pared 0 bases from V and 2 bases from J, leaving 8 bases between. The CDR3 loop spans 14 amino acids. Looked up from germline, CDR1 is SQVTM and CDR2 is ANQGSEA. The CDR3 DNA sequence: TGCAGCGTTGAAGAAGGACTCCCCTACAATGAGCAGTTCTTC. As protein: CSVEEGLPYNEQFF.

Only one count was recorded for this clonotype. The chain joins TRBV20-1 to TRBJ2-1; 13 bases line up with TRBD2. CDR1 is DFQATT, CDR2 SNEGSKA, per germline (reference sequence). J gave up 6 bases and V 0 bases, and 2 bases lay outside the gene matches. CDR3 size: 15 residues. CDR3 nucleotide sequence: TGCAGTGCTAGAGATACTAGCGGGAGGGCCAATGAGCAGTTCTTC. Translating gives CSARDTSGRANEQFF.

The chain recombines TRBV18 with TRBJ2-5; the match to TRBD2 covers 9 bases. This CDR3 spans 17 amino acids. Germline CDR1 is KGHSH and CDR2 is LQKENI. The junction had 13 bases not matched to a gene; V was cut back by 4 bases and J by 4 bases. The CDR3 sequence is CASSQRLAAGGRETQYF. CDR3 nucleotide sequence: TGTGCCAGCTCACAGAGACTAGCGGCGGGAGGGAGAGAGACCCAGTACTTC.

V is TRBV19 and J is TRBJ1-5; 7 nucleotides agree with TRBD1. V lost 9 bases and J lost 5; bases outside the gene matches: 7. Germline V gene data show CDR1 as LNHDA and CDR2 as SQIVND (reference sequence). This CDR3 contains 13 residues. The CDR3 DNA reads as TGTGCCAGCCACGACAGGGCGCATCAGCCCCAGCATTTT. This encodes CASHDRAHQPQHF.

At least ten counts were recorded for this clonotype. This chain links TRBV6-5 with TRBJ2-5, with 14 bases lining up with TRBD2. V dropped 0 bases and J dropped 1; count of bases not matched to a gene: 7. This CDR3 has 19 amino acids. Germline V lookup: CDR1 MNHEY, CDR2 SVGAGI. The CDR3 DNA sequence: TGTGCCAGCAGTTACTCCGGCCTGGGACTAGCGGGAGTCCAAGAGACCCAGTACTTC. Translation: CASSYSGLGLAGVQETQYF.

The chain recombines TRBV6-6 with TRBJ1-2; 9 bases line up with TRBD1. CDR1 and CDR2 from the germline V gene are MNHNY and SVGAGI (reference sequence). The junction had 7 bases not matched to a gene; V was cut back by 7 bases and J by 7 bases. The CDR3 spans 13 residues. For the CDR3, the DNA is TGTGCCAGCACGCCGGGACAGGGAGTTGGCTACACCTTC. It is translated as CASTPGQGVGYTF.